Listed here are 24 T cell receptor beta chains from one sample, sequenced in a study of human T cells and chemical hapten exposure (dated by TCRdb to the early 2020s). Taken with the paper, the label for time point translates to: patch test 1, 2 weeks after DPC sensitization. Sample treatment or condition, as interpreted from the label and publication: therapeutic diphenylcyclopropenone sensitization with weekly scalp DPC. Libraries were constructed by RACE. TCRdb names NextSeq 500 as the instrument used. TCRdb took the public reads, trimmed them with fastp at Q25, ran MiXCR for clone calling and kept in-frame beta chains. Identical CDR3 proteins give one entry, which carries the most common genes and DNA. The sample table contains more than 55,000 distinct CDR3 sequences; only one count was recorded for 9.8% of them. About 3.1% of the sample is in the top ten clones. The sample was whole blood, taken in connection with sensitization to the hapten diphenylcyclopropenone (DPC). The receptors originated from a woman aged 40 to 49 with alopecia areata. Some clones in this sample may be carry-over from other donors' samples.

This clonotype occurred once. A much larger clone differs by one base, so this may be a read error. The chain joins TRBV3-1 to TRBJ2-3, with 8 bases matching TRBD1. The CDR3 extends over 14 amino acids. CDR1 and CDR2 (germline): LGHDT, YNNKEL (reference sequence). The CDR3 protein is CTSSHRGGTDTQYF. The CDR3 nucleotides read TGTACCAGCAGCCACAGGGGGGGCACAGATACGCAGTATTTT.

The rearrangement links TRBV19 to TRBJ2-3, with TRBD2 matching 8 bases. With 8 bases clipped from V and 2 bases from J, the junction kept 21 bases outside the gene matches. Germline V gene data show CDR1 as LNHDA and CDR2 as SQIVND (reference sequence). The CDR3 has 19 amino acids. CDR3 sequence reads: CASGDERGPDPYSTDTQYF. CDR3 bases: TGTGCCAGTGGGGACGAGCGGGGGCCGGACCCATACTCCACAGATACGCAGTATTTT.

This clonotype has at least ten counts. The chain has TRBV6-2 or TRBV6-3 and TRBJ2-7; D uncertain. The germline gives CDR1 MNHEY, CDR2 SVGEGT. The CDR3 runs to 12 residues. The V end lost 4 bases, the J end lost 0 bases, and 4 bases lay between the germline ends. As DNA, the CDR3 is TGTGCCAGCAGTTCTCTCTCCTACGAGCAGTACTTC. It encodes CASSSLSYEQYF.

This clonotype was counted many times. The chain joins TRBV20-1 to TRBJ2-1, with 10 positions matching TRBD2. The CDR3 is made up of 16 amino acids. With 0 bases clipped from V and 3 bases from J, the junction kept 5 bases outside the gene matches. Per the germline V gene, CDR1 is DFQATT and CDR2 is SNEGSKA (reference sequence). DNA for the CDR3: TGCAGTGCTAGAGATGAGGGACTAGCGAACTACAATGAGCAGTTCTTC. It yields the protein CSARDEGLANYNEQFF.

This clonotype has just a few counts. The rearrangement links TRBV7-9 to TRBJ2-3, with a weak D call TRBD2 (5 bases). The CDR3 contains 13 residues. Per germline, CDR1 SEHNR and CDR2 FQNEAQ (reference sequence). V was shortened by 3 bases and J by 6 bases, with 10 bases between the two germline ends. This CDR3 reads CASSFVRGDTQYF. In DNA, the CDR3 is TGTGCCAGCAGCTTTGTCCGAGGGGATACGCAGTATTTT.

This clonotype occurred many times. This rearrangement joins TRBV7-7 to TRBJ2-7, with D maybe TRBD1 (6 bases). The CDR3 runs 15 residues. Germline V gene lookup returns CDR1 SSHAT and CDR2 FNYEAQ (reference sequence). V dropped 1 base and J dropped 5 bases, with 15 bases sitting between them. In DNA form, the CDR3 reads TGTGCCAGCAGCTTAGTCCCGGCAGGGGTTAACGAGCAGTACTTC. It yields the protein CASSLVPAGVNEQYF. The full variable domain, its missing parts supplied by reference TRBV7-7 and TRBJ2-7, is GAGVSQSPRYKVTKRGQDVTLRCDPISSHATLYWYQQALGQGPEFLTYFNYEAQPDKSGLPSDRFSAERPEGSISTLTIQRTEQRDSAMYRCASSLVPAGVNEQYFGPGTRLTVT.

This clonotype was found many times. The chain recombines TRBV4-2 with TRBJ1-5; no firm D call. CDR1 LGHNA and CDR2 YNFKEQ come from the germline V gene. V was trimmed by 0 bases and J by 7 bases, leaving 16 bases between them. The CDR3 consists of 16 residues. CDR3 region: CASSQERASGWQPQHF. The CDR3, as DNA: TGTGCCAGCAGCCAAGAAAGGGCCTCCGGTTGGCAGCCCCAGCATTTT.

Ten or more counts support this clonotype. Relative to the germline gene, one junction end is altered; a read error may explain this. The rearrangement links TRBV7-7 to TRBJ1-1; D gene unclear. The CDR3 is made up of 13 amino acids. The germline CDR1 and CDR2 sequences are SSHAT and FNYEAQ (reference sequence). The CDR3 loop reads CASSLDRHTEAFF. CDR3 nucleotides: TGTGCTAGCAGCCTCGACCGACACACTGAAGCTTTCTTT.

This clonotype was recorded many times. The V and J genes are TRBV14 and TRBJ2-7; 10 nucleotides agree with TRBD2. The CDR3 sequence is 15 residues long. Germline-derived CDR1 and CDR2 are SGHDN and FVKESK. V shed 5 bases and J 2 bases; nucleotides not matched to a gene: 6. In DNA form, the CDR3 reads TGTGCCAGCAGCATGCTAGCGGGGGTTACCTACGAGCAGTACTTC. Translation: CASSMLAGVTYEQYF.

The chain couples TRBV7-2 to TRBJ2-7; D gene unclear. Trimming left V 5 bases short and J 0 bases short, with 14 bases between. The CDR3 runs 15 residues. Germline V gene data show CDR1 as SGHTA and CDR2 as FQGNSA. CDR3 sequence: CASSTYLAYSYEQYF. In nucleotides, the CDR3 is TGTGCCAGCAGCACCTACCTTGCCTACTCCTACGAGCAGTACTTC.

At least ten counts were recorded for this clonotype. The chain combines TRBV7-2 with TRBJ1-1, with D uncertain. This CDR3 has 13 residues. CDR1 is SGHTA and CDR2 is FQGNSA in the germline V gene. V shed 1 base and J shed 7 bases, with 10 bases lying between them. The CDR3 region has the DNA TGTGCCAGCAGCTTAGGTTTTGCAGTTGAAGCTTTCTTT. Translation gives CASSLGFAVEAFF.

The chain recombines TRBV2 with TRBJ1-1; D gene uncertain. Trimming pared 8 bases from V and 4 bases from J, leaving 5 bases between. This CDR3 spans 10 amino acids. Germline V gene sequence: CDR1 SNHLY, CDR2 FYNNEI. CDR3 in DNA: TGTGCCAGCGTCCGCACTGAAGCTTTCTTT. Residues: CASVRTEAFF.

This clonotype qualifies as medium-sized. The V call is TRBV4-2, the J call TRBJ2-7, with 10 bases matching TRBD1. Germline assignment: CDR1 LGHNA and CDR2 YNFKEQ. Trimming removed 1 base from V and 2 bases from J; junction bases left unmatched: 5. The CDR3 has 16 amino acids. This CDR3 is CASSQVGTGEPYEQYF. The CDR3 coding sequence is TGTGCCAGCAGCCAAGTCGGGACAGGGGAACCCTACGAGCAGTACTTC.

This clonotype was recorded many times. CDR3 region: CASTLDGQGYFYGYTF. CDR3 DNA sequence: TGTGCCAGCACTCTTGACGGACAGGGATATTTCTATGGCTACACCTTC. The J gene is TRBJ1-2, the V gene TRBV7-8; 8 bases fit TRBD1. Germline CDR1 reads SGHVS; CDR2 reads FQNEAQ. J gave up 4 bases and V 7 bases, and 14 bases lay outside the gene matches. This CDR3 contains 16 residues.

Many counts were recorded for this clonotype. This chain uses TRBV28 with TRBJ2-7; D might be TRBD1 (6 bases). V shed 6 bases and J shed 7 bases, with 16 bases lying between them. CDR1 is MDHEN and CDR2 is SYDVKM in the germline V gene. The CDR3 spans 13 residues. The CDR3 here is CASRPGHPPEQYF. In DNA form, the CDR3 reads TGTGCCAGCAGACCGGGACACCCGCCGGAGCAGTACTTC.

This clonotype occurred many times. This chain joins TRBV3-1 and TRBJ2-7; tentatively, D is TRBD2 (6 bases). From germline, CDR1 is LGHDT and CDR2 YNNKEL (reference sequence). The CDR3 covers 14 residues. Trimming took off 3 bases at V and 4 bases at J, with 13 bases between the two ends. The CDR3 coding sequence is TGTGCCAGCAGCCAGTCCGGGAGTACGTACGAGCAGTACTTC. It specifies CASSQSGSTYEQYF.

This clonotype was detected many times. The chain has TRBV11-3 and TRBJ2-2; the D is unclear. CDR1 SGHNT and CDR2 YENEEA come from the germline V gene. The ends were cut back, 2 bases at V and 4 bases at J, with 11 bases in the middle. The CDR3 spans 15 residues. CDR3 sequence (DNA): TGTGCCAGCAGCTTAAGATGGGATGGCACCGGGGAGCTGTTTTTT. This codes for CASSLRWDGTGELFF.

This clonotype has a count of ten or more. The chain joins TRBV7-6 to TRBJ2-7; TRBD1 matches 9 bases. Germline assignment: CDR1 SGHVS and CDR2 FNYEAQ. J gave up 4 bases and V 1 base, and 5 bases lay outside the gene matches. The CDR3 covers 15 residues. The DNA of the CDR3 is TGTGCCAGCAGCTTAGTGGACAGGGGCTCTTACGAGCAGTACTTC. Translated, it gives CASSLVDRGSYEQYF.

The table lists this clonotype with many counts. CDR3 residues: CASSFVIGSGNTIYF. CDR3 coding DNA: TGTGCCAGCAGTTTTGTAATTGGGAGTGGAAACACCATATATTTT. This chain connects TRBV12-3 or TRBV12-4 to TRBJ1-3; D call uncertain. The germline V and J ends were trimmed by 3 bases and 3 bases, with 12 bases remaining between them. The CDR3 totals 15 residues.

The DNA of the CDR3 is TGTGCCAGCAGCTTTCAGCAGCAGAACACCGGGGAGCTGTTTTTT. This codes for CASSFQQQNTGELFF. The V call is TRBV5-5, the J call TRBJ2-2; the D is unclear. Germline V gene data show CDR1 as SGHKS and CDR2 as YYEKEE (reference sequence). The CDR3 contains 15 residues. V lost 2 bases to trimming and J lost 1 base, with 9 bases between them.

This clonotype was observed a few times. The chain links TRBV5-4 to TRBJ1-2; 9 positions match TRBD1. Germline V gene data show CDR1 as SGHNT and CDR2 as YYREEE (reference sequence). The V and J ends lost 2 bases and 1 base, in that order; junction bases with no gene match: 6. The CDR3 sequence is 16 residues long. The DNA for the CDR3 is TGTGCCAGCAGCTTAAATACGGGACAGGGTAACTATGGCTACACCTTC. Its protein is CASSLNTGQGNYGYTF.

This clonotype was observed a handful of times. J is TRBJ2-1 and V is TRBV5-4; 7 bases map to TRBD1. The germline V gene encodes CDR1 SGHNT and CDR2 YYREEE (reference sequence). The CDR3 extends over 15 amino acids. Trimming cost V 4 bases and J 0 bases; bases outside gene matches: 4. CDR3 region: CASSIDRASYNEQFF. In DNA form, the CDR3 reads TGTGCCAGCAGCATTGACAGGGCCTCCTACAATGAGCAGTTCTTC. Supplemented by reference TRBV5-4 and TRBJ2-1, the full variable domain reads ETGVTQSPTHLIKTRGQQVTLRCSSQSGHNTVSWYQQALGQGPQFIFQYYREEENGRGNFPPRFSGLQFPNYSSELNVNALELDDSALYLCASSIDRASYNEQFFGPGTRLTVL.

This clonotype occurred many times. This chain links TRBV6-6 with TRBJ2-5, with 10 bases aligning to TRBD2. In germline, CDR1 is MNHNY, CDR2 SVGAGI (reference sequence). CDR3 length: 17 amino acids. The J segment lost 5 bases and the V segment lost 6 bases, leaving 15 bases of the junction unmatched. CDR3 loop: CASSPPSASGGPETQYF. Here the CDR3 DNA reads TGTGCCAGCAGCCCACCCTCGGCTAGCGGGGGTCCGGAGACCCAGTACTTC.

The chain recombines TRBV28 with TRBJ2-1; 7 nucleotides agree with TRBD1. The ends lost 4 bases at V and 13 bases at J; junction bases unmatched: 7. Germline V gene data show CDR1 as MDHEN and CDR2 as SYDVKM. This CDR3 is built from 12 residues. CDR3 protein: CASSWDRDRQFF. As DNA, the CDR3 is TGTGCCAGCAGTTGGGACCGGGACAGACAGTTCTTC.